This record looks at one T cell receptor (beta chain) sequence and its context. Other DNA sequences in the sample encode the same CDR3. These data are taken from a study of blood T cell repertoires in COVID-19. Assay: immunoSEQ multiplex PCR; the TCRdb copy retains only in-frame clones and omits some. The sample yields approximately 260,000 clones, 88% seen once. V was pared by 3 bases and J by 6 bases, with 9 bases between. Germline CDR1 MNHNS, CDR2 SASEGT. The CDR3 runs 13 residues. The sequenced material came from peripheral blood. V and J are TRBV6-1 and TRBJ1-5, with D possibly TRBD1 on 5 matching bases. The TCR originated in a woman aged 65 to 85 with COVID-19, enrolled during active disease. CDR3 protein: CASSDGGSQPQHF. The CDR3 DNA follows: TGTGCCAGCAGTGACGGGGGGAGTCAGCCCCAGCATTTT.